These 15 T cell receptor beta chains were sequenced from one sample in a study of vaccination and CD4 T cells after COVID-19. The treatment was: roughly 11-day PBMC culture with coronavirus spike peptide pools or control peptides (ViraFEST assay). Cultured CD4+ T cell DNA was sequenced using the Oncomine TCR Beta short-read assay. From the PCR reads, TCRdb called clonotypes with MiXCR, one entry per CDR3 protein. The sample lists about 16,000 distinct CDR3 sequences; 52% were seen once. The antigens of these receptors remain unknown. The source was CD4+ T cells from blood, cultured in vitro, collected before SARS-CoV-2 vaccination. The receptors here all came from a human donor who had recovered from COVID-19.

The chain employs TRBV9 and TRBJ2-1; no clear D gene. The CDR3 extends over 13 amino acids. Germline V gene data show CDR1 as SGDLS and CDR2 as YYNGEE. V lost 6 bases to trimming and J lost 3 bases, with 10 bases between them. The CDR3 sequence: CASTPGGYNEQFF. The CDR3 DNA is TGTGCCAGCACACCCGGCGGCTACAATGAGCAGTTCTTC. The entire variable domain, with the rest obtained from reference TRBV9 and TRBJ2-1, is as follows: DSGVTQTPKHLITATGQRVTLRCSPRSGDLSVYWYQQSLDQGLQFLIQYYNGEERAKGNILERFSAQQFPDLHSELNLSSLELGDSALYFCASTPGGYNEQFFGPGTRLTVL.

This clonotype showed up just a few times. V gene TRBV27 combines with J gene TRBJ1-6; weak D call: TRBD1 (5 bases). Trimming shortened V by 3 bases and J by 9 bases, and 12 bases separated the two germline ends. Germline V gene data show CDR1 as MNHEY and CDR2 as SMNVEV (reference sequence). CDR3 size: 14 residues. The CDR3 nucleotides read TGTGCCAGCAGTTTGGGCAGGGATAGTTCACCCCTCCACTTT. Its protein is CASSLGRDSSPLHF.

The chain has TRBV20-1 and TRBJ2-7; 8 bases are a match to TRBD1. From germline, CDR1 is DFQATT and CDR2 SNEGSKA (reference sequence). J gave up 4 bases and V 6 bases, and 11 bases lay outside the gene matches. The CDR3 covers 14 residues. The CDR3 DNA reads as TGCAGTGCCCCGAAGGGGGGACAGGCTTACGAGCAGTACTTC. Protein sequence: CSAPKGGQAYEQYF.

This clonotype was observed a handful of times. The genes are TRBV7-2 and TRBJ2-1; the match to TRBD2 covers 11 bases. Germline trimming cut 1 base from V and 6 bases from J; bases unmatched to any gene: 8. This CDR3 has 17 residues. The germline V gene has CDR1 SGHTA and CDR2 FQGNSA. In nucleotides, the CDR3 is TGTGCCAGCAGCTTAGAGGTCGGGCTAGCGGGAGGCAATGAGCAGTTCTTC. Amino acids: CASSLEVGLAGGNEQFF.

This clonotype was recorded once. CDR3 sequence (DNA): TGTGCCAGCAGCCAAGATGCACAGGGAGCCACTGAAGCTTTCTTT. Translating it yields CASSQDAQGATEAFF. The chain links TRBV4-2 to TRBJ1-1, with D perhaps matching TRBD1 (6 bases). Germline lookup yields CDR1 LGHNA and CDR2 YNFKEQ. This CDR3 contains 15 residues. V shed 0 bases and J shed 4 bases, with 12 bases lying between them.

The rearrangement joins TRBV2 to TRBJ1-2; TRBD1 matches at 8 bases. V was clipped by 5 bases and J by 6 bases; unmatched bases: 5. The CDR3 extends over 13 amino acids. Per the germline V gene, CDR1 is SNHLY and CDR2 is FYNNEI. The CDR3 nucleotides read TGTGCCAGCAGTCTTGACAGGGGAGATGGCTACACCTTC. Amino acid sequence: CASSLDRGDGYTF.

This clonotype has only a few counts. In DNA, the CDR3 is TGTGCCAGCAGGAAGGACTTATACGAGCAGTACTTC. Translating gives CASRKDLYEQYF. The chain links TRBV7-2 to TRBJ2-7; D is possibly TRBD2 (5 bases). Germline values: CDR1 SGHTA, CDR2 FQGNSA. The V end lost 6 bases, the J end lost 4 bases, and 10 bases lay between the germline ends. The CDR3 is 12 residues long.

The CDR3 here is CASQDTEAFF. The CDR3 DNA sequence: TGTGCCAGCCAGGACACTGAAGCTTTCTTT. This chain joins TRBV28 and TRBJ1-1; D unclear. Trimming cost V 8 bases and J 3 bases, with 4 bases left between them. The germline CDR1 and CDR2 sequences are MDHEN and SYDVKM. This CDR3 is built from 10 residues.

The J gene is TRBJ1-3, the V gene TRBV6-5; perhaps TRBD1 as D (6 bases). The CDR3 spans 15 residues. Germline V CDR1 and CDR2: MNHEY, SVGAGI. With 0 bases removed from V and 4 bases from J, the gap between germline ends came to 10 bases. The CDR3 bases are TGTGCCAGCAGTTACTCCGAGGGGGGGGGAAACACCATATATTTT. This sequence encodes CASSYSEGGGNTIYF.

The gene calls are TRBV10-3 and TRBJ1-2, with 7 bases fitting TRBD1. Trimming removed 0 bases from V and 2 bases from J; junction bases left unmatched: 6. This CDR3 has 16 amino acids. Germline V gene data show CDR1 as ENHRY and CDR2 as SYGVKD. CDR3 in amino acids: CAISESRDRGNYGYTF. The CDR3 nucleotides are TGTGCCATCAGTGAGTCTCGGGACAGAGGGAACTATGGCTACACCTTC.

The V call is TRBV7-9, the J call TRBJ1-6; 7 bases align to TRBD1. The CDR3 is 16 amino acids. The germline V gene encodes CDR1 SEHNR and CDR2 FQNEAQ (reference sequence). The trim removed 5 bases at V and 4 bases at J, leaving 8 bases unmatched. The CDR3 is CASSLGTALYNSPLHF. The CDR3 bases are TGTGCCAGCAGCCTCGGGACAGCTCTTTATAATTCACCCCTCCACTTT.

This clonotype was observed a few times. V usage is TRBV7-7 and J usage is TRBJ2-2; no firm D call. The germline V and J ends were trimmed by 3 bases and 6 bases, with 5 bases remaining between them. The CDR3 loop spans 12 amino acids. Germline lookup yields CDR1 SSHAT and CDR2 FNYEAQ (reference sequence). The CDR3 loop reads CASSLGSGELFF. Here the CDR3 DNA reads TGTGCCAGCAGCTTGGGTTCCGGGGAGCTGTTTTTT.

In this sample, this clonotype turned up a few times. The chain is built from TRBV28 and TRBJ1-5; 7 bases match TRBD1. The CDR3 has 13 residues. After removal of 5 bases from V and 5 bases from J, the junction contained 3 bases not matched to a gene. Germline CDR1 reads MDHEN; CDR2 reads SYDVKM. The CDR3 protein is CASSRGRDQPQHF. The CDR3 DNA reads TGTGCCAGCAGTAGGGGGCGCGATCAGCCCCAGCATTTT.

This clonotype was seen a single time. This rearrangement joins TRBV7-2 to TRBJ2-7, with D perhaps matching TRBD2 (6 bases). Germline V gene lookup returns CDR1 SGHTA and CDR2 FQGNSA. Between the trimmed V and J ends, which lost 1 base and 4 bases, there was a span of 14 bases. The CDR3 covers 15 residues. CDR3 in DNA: TGTGCCAGCAGCTTAGACGGGAGTCATAGGTACGAGCAGTACTTC. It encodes CASSLDGSHRYEQYF.

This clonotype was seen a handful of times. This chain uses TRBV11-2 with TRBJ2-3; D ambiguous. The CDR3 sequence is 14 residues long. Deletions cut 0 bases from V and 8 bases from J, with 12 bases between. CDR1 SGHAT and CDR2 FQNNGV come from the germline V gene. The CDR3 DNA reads TGTGCCAGCAGCTTAGAATCAGGCCGAGGTACGCAGTATTTT. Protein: CASSLESGRGTQYF.